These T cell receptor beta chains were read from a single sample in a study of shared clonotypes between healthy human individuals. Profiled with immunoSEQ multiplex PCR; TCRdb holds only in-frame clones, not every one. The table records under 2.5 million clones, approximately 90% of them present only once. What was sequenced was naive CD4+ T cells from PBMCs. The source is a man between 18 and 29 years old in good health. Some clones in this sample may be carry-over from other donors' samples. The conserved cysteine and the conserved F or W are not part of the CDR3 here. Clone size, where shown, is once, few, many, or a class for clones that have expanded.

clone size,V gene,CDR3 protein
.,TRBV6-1,ASRGSEKLF
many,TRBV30,AWMGVGYT
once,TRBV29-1,LASFPGTEAF
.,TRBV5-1,ASRQDPSGNTIY
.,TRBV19,ASRKLAGGTDTQY
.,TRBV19,ASSIQGVGDIQY
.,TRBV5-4,ASSWAGTGVRETQY
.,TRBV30,AWSLVMNTEAF
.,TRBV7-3,ASSSSGTDTQY
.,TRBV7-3,ASSLAAGSYNEQF
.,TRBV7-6,ASSFSISRDRGRDEQF
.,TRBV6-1,ASSESDYGYT
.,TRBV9,ASSVEVGTQY
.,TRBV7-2,ASSLLGNFGANVLT
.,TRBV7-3,ASSPERGTEAF
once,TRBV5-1,ASSLATGFTEAF
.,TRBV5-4,ASSLGSPMNTEAF
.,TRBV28,ASSSGTGTTLYGYT
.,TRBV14,ASSRDKARETQY
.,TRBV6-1,ASSKQGALNTEAF
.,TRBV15,ATSRGGTGGGQPQH
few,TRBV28,ASSKGQKNIQY
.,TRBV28,ASSPGQGVKGETQY
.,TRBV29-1,SARWRDYTDTQY
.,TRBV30,AWSTSGYNEQF
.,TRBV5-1,ASSLPGGNTGELF
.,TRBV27,ASSAHTGQWDSPLH
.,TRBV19,ASSQTDYEQY
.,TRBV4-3,ASSRQQTGNTIY
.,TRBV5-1,ASSPEPGLAGSYNEQF
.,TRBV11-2,ASSLEMETQY
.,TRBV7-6,ASSVGLREVKETQY
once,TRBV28,ASSLGDHRDTYYEQY
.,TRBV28,ASSLTAGNTEAF
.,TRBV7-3,ASSPGTKGNYGYT
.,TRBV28,ASTGGGTGELF
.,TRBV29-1,STRTGTATYEQY
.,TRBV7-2,ASSLLGGSSYEQY
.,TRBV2,ASNGQFNTEAF
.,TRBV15,ATSTLRGGYQPQH